This T cell receptor beta chain was sequenced during a study of T cell responses to AZD1222 COVID-19 vaccine. A word on this clone: Its antigen is not identified.

Study-wide results and caveats: Sampling captured repertoires only after the peak T cell response. White British donors predominated, females outnumbered males, and clonal diversity was possibly underestimated. Increased Spike-specific TCR breadth and depth were observed after two AZD1222 doses.

CDR1 and CDR2 (germline): SGHRS, YFSETQ. V was pared by 3 bases and J by 4 bases, with 10 bases between. The CDR3 spans 13 residues. Sequencing was performed with immunoSEQ multiplex PCR; in TCRdb, only in-frame clones are kept and a portion is missing. The repertoire holds some 150,000 clones, with about nine tenths as singletons. The source of this sequence is an adult who had recovered from COVID-19. The chain combines TRBV5-1 with TRBJ1-1; TRBD1 might be the D (6 bases). The sample consisted of peripheral blood, taken after recovery from COVID-19. In DNA form, the CDR3 reads TGCGCCAGCAGCTCCGCGGGGGCCACTGAAGCTTTCTTT. Protein: CASSSAGATEAFF.